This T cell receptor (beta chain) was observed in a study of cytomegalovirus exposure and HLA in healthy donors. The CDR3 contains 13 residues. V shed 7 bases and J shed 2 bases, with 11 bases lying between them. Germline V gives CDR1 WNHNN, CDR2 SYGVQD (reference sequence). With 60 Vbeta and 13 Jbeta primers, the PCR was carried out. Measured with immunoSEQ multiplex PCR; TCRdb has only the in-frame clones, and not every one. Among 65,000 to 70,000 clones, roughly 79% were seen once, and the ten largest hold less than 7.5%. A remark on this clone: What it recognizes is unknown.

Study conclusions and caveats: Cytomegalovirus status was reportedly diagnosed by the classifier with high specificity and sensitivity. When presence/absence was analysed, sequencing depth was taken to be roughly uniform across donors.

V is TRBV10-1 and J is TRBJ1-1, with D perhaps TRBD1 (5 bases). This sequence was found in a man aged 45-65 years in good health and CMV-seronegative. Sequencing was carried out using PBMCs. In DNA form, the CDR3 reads TGCGCCAGCAAGGACACAAATAACACTGAAGCTTTCTTT. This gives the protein CASKDTNNTEAFF.